These 32 T cell receptor beta chains originate from one sample sequenced in a study of vaccination and CD4 T cells after COVID-19. Scientists ran DNA taken from cultured CD4+ T cells through the Oncomine TCR Beta short-read assay for sequencing. In TCRdb, the PCR reads were re-called with MiXCR into one record per CDR3 protein. The sample lists approximately 15,000 distinct CDR3 sequences; roughly 49% were seen once. These receptors are not linked to any known antigen. The treatment denotes: 10-day PBMC culture with coronavirus spike peptide pools or control peptides (ViraFEST assay). The sequencing here drew on CD4+ T cells from blood, cultured in vitro, taken before SARS-CoV-2 vaccination. The receptors were sampled from a human donor who had recovered from COVID-19.

This chain connects TRBV7-9 to TRBJ2-1, with TRBD1 matching over 7 bases. The trim removed 2 bases at V and 0 bases at J, leaving 4 bases unmatched. Germline values: CDR1 SEHNR, CDR2 FQNEAQ (reference sequence). There are 16 residues in the CDR3. The CDR3 here is CASSLNAGGSYNEQFF. CDR3 DNA: TGTGCCAGCAGCTTAAACGCAGGGGGCTCCTACAATGAGCAGTTCTTC. The complete variable domain, with remaining parts taken from reference TRBV7-9 and TRBJ2-1, reads DTGVSQNPRHKITKRGQNVTFRCDPISEHNRLYWYRQTLGQGPEFLTYFQNEAQLEKSRLLSDRFSAERPKGSFSTLEIQRTEQGDSAMYLCASSLNAGGSYNEQFFGPGTRLTVL.

The chain links TRBV7-6 to TRBJ1-6; D is unclear. V lost 2 bases to trimming and J lost 7 bases, with 6 bases between them. This CDR3 spans 13 amino acids. From germline, CDR1 is SGHVS and CDR2 FNYEAQ. The CDR3 sequence: CASSLTDNSPLHF. CDR3 DNA sequence: TGTGCCAGCAGCTTAACGGACAATTCACCCCTCCACTTT.

The V gene is TRBV18, the J gene TRBJ2-1, with D possibly being TRBD2 (5 bases). Germline V CDR1 and CDR2: KGHSH, LQKENI. Trimming stripped 3 bases from V and 8 bases from J, with 11 bases between. This CDR3 comprises 13 residues. CDR3 sequence reads: CASSPAVGDEQFF. The CDR3 DNA reads TGTGCCAGCTCACCCGCGGTGGGAGATGAGCAGTTCTTC. Combining the CDR3 with reference TRBV18 and TRBJ2-1 gives the whole variable domain NAGVMQNPRHLVRRRGQEARLRCSPMKGHSHVYWYRQLPEEGLKFMVYLQKENIIDESGMPKERFSAEFPKEGPSILRIQQVVRGDSAAYFCASSPAVGDEQFFGPGTRLTVL.

The chain recombines TRBV5-1 with TRBJ2-1; 11 bases fit TRBD2. The CDR3 is made up of 15 amino acids. J was trimmed by 6 bases and V by 4 bases; bases with no gene match: 6. Germline V gene lookup returns CDR1 SGHRS and CDR2 YFSETQ. The CDR3 protein is CASSATSGSINEQFF. The CDR3 DNA is TGCGCCAGCAGCGCCACTAGCGGGAGTATCAATGAGCAGTTCTTC.

In its sample, this clonotype was seen a few times. This rearrangement joins TRBV7-9 to TRBJ2-3; TRBD1 or TRBD2 may be the D gene (5 bases each). V was shortened by 8 bases and J by 4 bases, with 13 bases between the two germline ends. Germline CDR1 SEHNR, CDR2 FQNEAQ (reference sequence). This CDR3 comprises 13 residues. The CDR3 DNA reads as TGTGCCAGCTCCGCGGTGGGGGCAGATACGCAGTATTTT. Residues: CASSAVGADTQYF.

The V and J genes are TRBV6-1 and TRBJ2-4; 9 bases are shared with TRBD1. Germline CDR1 and CDR2: MNHNS and SASEGT. The ends lost 2 bases at V and 8 bases at J; junction bases unmatched: 10. The CDR3 totals 16 residues. The DNA for the CDR3 is TGTGCCAGCAGTGAAAAGTTTGGGACAGGGTCTGACATTCAGTACTTC. It is translated as CASSEKFGTGSDIQYF.

This clonotype was counted between two and nine times. The chain is built from TRBV27 and TRBJ1-2; D remains unclear. CDR3 length: 15 amino acids. Deletions cut 0 bases from V and 5 bases from J, with 13 bases between. Germline V gene data show CDR1 as MNHEY and CDR2 as SMNVEV (reference sequence). Here the CDR3 reads CASSLSPGAPYGYTF. The DNA of the CDR3 is TGTGCCAGCAGTTTATCCCCCGGAGCGCCATATGGCTACACCTTC.

In its sample, this clonotype was seen a few times. V usage is TRBV27 and J usage is TRBJ2-2; the match to TRBD2 covers 12 bases. Germline CDR1 reads MNHEY; CDR2 reads SMNVEV (reference sequence). The CDR3 sequence is 16 residues long. V shed 2 bases, J shed 7 bases, and the junction held 5 bases outside the gene matches. The CDR3 DNA reads TGTGCCAGCAGTTTACTAGCGGGAGGGCCGGGCGGGGAGCTGTTTTTT. Its protein is CASSLLAGGPGGELFF.

This clonotype was found once. The chain couples TRBV5-1 to TRBJ1-1, with D perhaps matching TRBD1 (6 bases). CDR3 length: 14 residues. V was shortened by 2 bases and J by 1 base, with 9 bases between the two germline ends. The V gene's germline CDR1 is SGHRS and CDR2 YFSETQ. CDR3 sequence (DNA): TGCGCCAGCAGCTTCTACAGGGAGAACACTGAAGCTTTCTTT. This gives the protein CASSFYRENTEAFF.

This chain joins TRBV7-8 and TRBJ1-3; D uncertain. Looked up from germline, CDR1 is SGHVS and CDR2 is FQNEAQ. The CDR3 is made up of 12 amino acids. V was shortened by 1 base and J by 9 bases, with 7 bases between the two germline ends. The CDR3 coding sequence is TGTGCCAGCAGCTTAGTTCGATCCACCATATATTTT. The encoded protein is CASSLVRSTIYF.

This clonotype was found a few times. The chain has TRBV5-1 and TRBJ2-5; 12 nucleotides agree with TRBD2. CDR1 and CDR2 (germline): SGHRS, YFSETQ. The junction had 2 bases not matched to a gene; V was cut back by 4 bases and J by 4 bases. This CDR3 spans 14 amino acids. The CDR3: CASSVTSGRETQYF. Here the CDR3 DNA reads TGCGCCAGCAGCGTGACTAGCGGGAGAGAGACCCAGTACTTC.

There are a few counts of this clonotype. The chain combines TRBV19 with TRBJ1-1; D possibly corresponds to TRBD1 (5 bases). Germline V CDR1 and CDR2: LNHDA, SQIVND (reference sequence). Trimming took 10 bases from V and 4 from J, leaving 16 bases between them. The CDR3 is 13 residues long. The chain's CDR3 is CATIPSGLTEAFF. CDR3 nucleotide sequence: TGTGCCACCATCCCGTCAGGGCTCACTGAAGCTTTCTTT.

This clonotype was counted between two and nine times. The chain uses TRBV2 and TRBJ1-6; D is undetermined. The CDR3 sequence is 12 residues long. V shed 8 bases and J shed 10 bases, with 12 bases lying between them. CDR1 SNHLY and CDR2 FYNNEI come from the germline V gene. The CDR3: CASRSYGSPLHF. The CDR3 DNA is TGTGCCAGCCGATCGTATGGATCACCCCTCCACTTT.

This clonotype was recorded only once. The chain combines TRBV19 with TRBJ2-1; D gene ambiguous. Germline V gives CDR1 LNHDA, CDR2 SQIVND (reference sequence). V was cut by 5 bases and J by 1 base, with 15 bases left in between. The CDR3 loop spans 16 amino acids. The CDR3 sequence is CASSSASGRSYNEQFF. CDR3 in DNA: TGTGCCAGTAGTTCTGCTTCGGGCCGATCCTACAATGAGCAGTTCTTC.

This chain connects TRBV6-5 to TRBJ2-5; D is uncertain. Germline-derived CDR1 and CDR2 are MNHEY and SVGAGI. This CDR3 contains 12 residues. V lost 0 bases, J lost 6 bases, and 5 bases lay in between. The CDR3 DNA follows: TGTGCCAGCAGTTACTCTCTGAAGACCCAGTACTTC. This translates into CASSYSLKTQYF.

This clonotype was counted only a few times. This chain uses TRBV28 with TRBJ1-2, with a possible D match to TRBD1 (5 bases). Between the trimmed V and J ends, which lost 6 bases and 5 bases, there was a span of 13 bases. This CDR3 contains 13 residues. The germline gives CDR1 MDHEN, CDR2 SYDVKM. The CDR3 nucleotides read TGTGCCAGCAGGTGGGACCGAAGGTATGGCTACACCTTC. Translating gives CASRWDRRYGYTF.

This clonotype was seen only a few times. The chain links TRBV7-2 to TRBJ1-5; the D gene is possibly TRBD1 (5 bases). The V gene's germline CDR1 is SGHTA and CDR2 FQGNSA. The CDR3 is made up of 14 amino acids. V was cut by 1 base and J by 7 bases, with 11 bases left in between. CDR3 protein: CASSLVMGGQPQHF. In DNA, the CDR3 is TGTGCCAGCAGCTTAGTGATGGGGGGACAGCCCCAGCATTTT.

The genes are TRBV20-1 and TRBJ1-5, with D tentatively TRBD1 (6 bases). The V end lost 1 base, the J end lost 0 bases, and 19 bases lay between the germline ends. The CDR3 consists of 18 residues. CDR1 and CDR2 from the germline V gene are DFQATT and SNEGSKA (reference sequence). In nucleotides, the CDR3 is TGCAGTGCTAGAGGGGAACGGGGGGCTGATGGTAGCAATCAGCCCCAGCATTTT. As protein: CSARGERGADGSNQPQHF.

The genes are TRBV18 and TRBJ2-1; 8 nucleotides match TRBD2. Unmatched junction bases numbered 8, after V lost 8 bases and J lost 5 bases. Germline CDR1 is KGHSH and CDR2 is LQKENI. CDR3 length: 14 amino acids. The CDR3 is CASSLLADHNEQFF. The CDR3 region has the DNA TGTGCCAGCAGCTTACTAGCGGATCACAATGAGCAGTTCTTC.

CDR3 amino acids: CSAETSGKDTQYF. CDR3 DNA sequence: TGCAGTGCTGAAACTAGCGGGAAAGATACGCAGTATTTT. The chain joins TRBV20-1 to TRBJ2-3, with 10 bases fitting TRBD2. CDR1 and CDR2 from the germline V gene are DFQATT and SNEGSKA (reference sequence). The CDR3 totals 13 residues. V was clipped by 5 bases and J by 5 bases; unmatched bases: 4.

This clonotype was counted only a few times. CDR3 residues: CASRTGTSGSYEQYF. CDR3 in DNA: TGTGCCAGCAGGACCGGGACTAGCGGTTCCTACGAGCAGTACTTC. V gene TRBV6-1 combines with J gene TRBJ2-7, with TRBD2 identical over 11 bases. From germline, CDR1 is MNHNS and CDR2 SASEGT. This CDR3 is 15 amino acids long. The V and J ends lost 6 bases and 1 base, in that order; junction bases with no gene match: 5.

The chain is built from TRBV3-1 and TRBJ2-7, with D perhaps TRBD1 (7 bases). Germline loops: CDR1 LGHDT, CDR2 YNNKEL (reference sequence). Trimming cost V 4 bases and J 5 bases, with 15 bases left between them. The CDR3 covers 14 residues. The CDR3 region is CASSRRTRGDEQYF. The CDR3 DNA reads as TGTGCCAGCAGCCGACGGACCAGGGGGGACGAGCAGTACTTC.

The chain is built from TRBV21-1 and TRBJ1-5. TRBV21-1 is given as a pseudogene. This CDR3 has 13 amino acids. CDR3: CASSKDYHQPQHF. The CDR3 DNA sequence: TGTGCCAGCAGCAAAGACTACCATCAGCCCCAGCATTTT.

The chain links TRBV7-9 to TRBJ1-3; D perhaps matches TRBD1 (5 bases). V dropped 10 bases and J dropped 2 bases, with 15 bases sitting between them. The CDR3 is made up of 14 amino acids. The germline V gene has CDR1 SEHNR and CDR2 FQNEAQ (reference sequence). The chain's CDR3 is CAIQSGGAGNTIYF. DNA for the CDR3: TGTGCCATTCAAAGCGGGGGAGCTGGAAACACCATATATTTT.

The V gene is TRBV27, the J gene TRBJ1-4, with D possibly being TRBD1 (5 bases). The CDR3 runs to 13 residues. Trimming stripped 8 bases from V and 5 bases from J, with 12 bases between. Germline V gene lookup returns CDR1 MNHEY and CDR2 SMNVEV (reference sequence). As DNA, the CDR3 is TGTGCCAGCGGCGGGGGATGGAATGAAAAACTGTTTTTT. Translated: CASGGGWNEKLFF.

This rearrangement joins TRBV3-1 to TRBJ1-2; TRBD1 might be the D (5 bases). CDR3 length: 16 amino acids. Germline V gene data show CDR1 as LGHDT and CDR2 as YNNKEL (reference sequence). Trimming stripped 0 bases from V and 7 bases from J, with 18 bases between. The CDR3 DNA is TGTGCCAGCAGCCAAGACAGGGAGAGGTCTAGGTTTGGCTACACCTTC. It encodes CASSQDRERSRFGYTF.

The V and J genes are TRBV4-1 and TRBJ1-1; the match to TRBD1 covers 7 bases. CDR1 MGHRA and CDR2 YSYEKL come from the germline V gene. V trimming: 0 bases; J trimming: 3 bases; junction bases outside the gene matches: 4. There are 15 residues in the CDR3. The CDR3 spells CASSQDGRGHTEAFF. CDR3 bases: TGCGCCAGCAGCCAAGATGGAAGGGGGCACACTGAAGCTTTCTTT.

The chain links TRBV7-9 to TRBJ2-7; TRBD1 agrees at 9 bases. Per germline, CDR1 SEHNR and CDR2 FQNEAQ (reference sequence). The V and J ends lost 6 bases and 5 bases, in that order; junction bases with no gene match: 5. The CDR3 loop spans 13 amino acids. The DNA of the CDR3 is TGTGCCAGCAGGACCCGGACAGGGGACGAGCAGTACTTC. It translates to CASRTRTGDEQYF.

The V and J genes are TRBV29-1 and TRBJ1-2; 10 bases agree with TRBD1. The CDR3 has 13 residues. From germline, CDR1 is SQVTM and CDR2 ANQGSEA. The junction had 6 bases not matched to a gene; V was cut back by 7 bases and J by 4 bases. The chain's CDR3 is CSGGTGDGYGYTF. The CDR3 bases are TGCAGCGGTGGGACAGGGGACGGCTATGGCTACACCTTC.

The chain links TRBV12-3 or TRBV12-4 to TRBJ2-2, with 7 bases aligning to TRBD1. The CDR3 length is 14 residues. The ends lost 7 bases at V and 1 base at J; junction bases unmatched: 3. The CDR3 is CASTRDRNTGELFF. The DNA for the CDR3 is TGTGCCAGCACCCGGGACAGGAACACCGGGGAGCTGTTTTTT.

The chain combines TRBV5-1 with TRBJ2-3, with D tentatively TRBD2 (7 bases). Trimming took 0 bases from V and 0 from J, leaving 11 bases between them. The germline CDR1 and CDR2 sequences are SGHRS and YFSETQ. The CDR3 has 16 amino acids. In nucleotides, the CDR3 is TGCGCCAGCAGCTTGGCTGGGGGGGCGAGCACAGATACGCAGTATTTT. The encoded protein is CASSLAGGASTDTQYF.

This chain uses TRBV7-9 with TRBJ2-7, with 10 bases matching TRBD1. Germline V gives CDR1 SEHNR, CDR2 FQNEAQ (reference sequence). V lost 4 bases and J lost 5; bases outside the gene matches: 11. The CDR3 contains 16 residues. In DNA, the CDR3 is TGTGCCAGCAGCTCCCAGGGTACCGGGACAGGGGACGAGCAGTACTTC. This gives the protein CASSSQGTGTGDEQYF. The full variable domain, its missing parts supplied by reference TRBV7-9 and TRBJ2-7, is DTGVSQNPRHKITKRGQNVTFRCDPISEHNRLYWYRQTLGQGPEFLTYFQNEAQLEKSRLLSDRFSAERPKGSFSTLEIQRTEQGDSAMYLCASSSQGTGTGDEQYFGPGTRLTVT.